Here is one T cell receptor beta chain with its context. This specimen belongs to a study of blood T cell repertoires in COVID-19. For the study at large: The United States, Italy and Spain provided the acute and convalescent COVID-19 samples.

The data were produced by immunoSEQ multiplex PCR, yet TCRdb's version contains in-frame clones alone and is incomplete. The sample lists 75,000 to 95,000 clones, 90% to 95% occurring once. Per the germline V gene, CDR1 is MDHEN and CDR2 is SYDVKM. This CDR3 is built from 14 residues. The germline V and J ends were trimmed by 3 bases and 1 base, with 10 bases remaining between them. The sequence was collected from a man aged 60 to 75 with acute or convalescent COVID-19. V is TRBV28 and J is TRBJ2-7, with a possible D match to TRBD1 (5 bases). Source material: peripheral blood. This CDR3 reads CASSFTQGSYEQYF. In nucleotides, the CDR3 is TGTGCCAGCAGTTTCACGCAGGGATCCTACGAGCAGTACTTC.